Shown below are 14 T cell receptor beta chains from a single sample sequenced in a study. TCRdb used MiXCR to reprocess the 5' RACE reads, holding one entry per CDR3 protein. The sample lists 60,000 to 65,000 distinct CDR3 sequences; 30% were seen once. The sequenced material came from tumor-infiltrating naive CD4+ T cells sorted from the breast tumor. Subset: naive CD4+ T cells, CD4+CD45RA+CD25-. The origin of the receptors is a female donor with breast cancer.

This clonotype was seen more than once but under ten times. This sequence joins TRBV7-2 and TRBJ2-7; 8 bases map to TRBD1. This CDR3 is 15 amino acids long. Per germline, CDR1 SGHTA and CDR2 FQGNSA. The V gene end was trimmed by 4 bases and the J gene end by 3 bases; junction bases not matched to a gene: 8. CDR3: CASSSSYRGIYEQYF. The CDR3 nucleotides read TGTGCCAGCAGCTCTTCCTACAGGGGGATCTACGAGCAGTACTTC. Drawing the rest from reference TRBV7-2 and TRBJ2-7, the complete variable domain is GAGVSQSPSNKVTEKGKDVELRCDPISGHTALYWYRQSLGQGLEFLIYFQGNSAPDKSGLPSDRFSAERTGGSVSTLTIQRTQQEDSAVYLCASSSSYRGIYEQYFGPGTRLTVT.

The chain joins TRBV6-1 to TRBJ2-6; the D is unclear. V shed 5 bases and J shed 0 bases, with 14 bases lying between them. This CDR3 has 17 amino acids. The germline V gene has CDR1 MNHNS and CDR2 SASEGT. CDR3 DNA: TGTGCCAGCAGTAAAACCCTTTTGATCTCTGGGGCCAACGTCCTGACTTTC. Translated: CASSKTLLISGANVLTF.

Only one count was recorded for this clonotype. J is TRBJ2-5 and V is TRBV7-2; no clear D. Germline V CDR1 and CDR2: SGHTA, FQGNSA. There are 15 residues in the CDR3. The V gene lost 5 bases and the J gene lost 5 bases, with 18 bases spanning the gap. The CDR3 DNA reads TGTGCCAGCAGCCCTCTACAGAACCCGGCGGAGACCCAGTACTTC. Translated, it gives CASSPLQNPAETQYF.

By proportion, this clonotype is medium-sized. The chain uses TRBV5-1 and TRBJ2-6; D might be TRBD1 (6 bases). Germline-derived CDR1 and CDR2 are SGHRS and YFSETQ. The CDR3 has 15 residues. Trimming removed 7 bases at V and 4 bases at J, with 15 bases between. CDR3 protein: CASGQTGTGANVLTF. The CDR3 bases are TGCGCCAGCGGACAAACAGGGACCGGGGCCAACGTCCTGACTTTC.

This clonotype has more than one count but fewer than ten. CDR3 in amino acids: CASSSTTDQPQHF. The CDR3 nucleotides read TGTGCCAGCAGTTCCACGACCGATCAGCCCCAGCATTTT. The chain recombines TRBV12-3 or TRBV12-4 with TRBJ1-5; D is unresolved. The CDR3 has 13 amino acids. The V end lost 4 bases, the J end lost 5 bases, and 9 bases lay between the germline ends.

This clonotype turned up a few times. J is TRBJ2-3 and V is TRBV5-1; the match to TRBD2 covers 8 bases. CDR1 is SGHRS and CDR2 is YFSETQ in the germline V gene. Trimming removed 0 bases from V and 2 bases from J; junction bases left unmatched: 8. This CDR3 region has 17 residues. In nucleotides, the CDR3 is TGCGCCAGCAGCTTGGGGTCCAGCGGGGGACACACAGATACGCAGTATTTT. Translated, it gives CASSLGSSGGHTDTQYF.

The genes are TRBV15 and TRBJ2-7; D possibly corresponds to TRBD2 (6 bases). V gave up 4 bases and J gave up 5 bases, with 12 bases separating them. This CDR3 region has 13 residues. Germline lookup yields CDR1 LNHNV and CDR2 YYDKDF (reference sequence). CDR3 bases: TGTGCCACCAGCACCGATCCGGGAGACGAGCAGTACTTC. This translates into CATSTDPGDEQYF.

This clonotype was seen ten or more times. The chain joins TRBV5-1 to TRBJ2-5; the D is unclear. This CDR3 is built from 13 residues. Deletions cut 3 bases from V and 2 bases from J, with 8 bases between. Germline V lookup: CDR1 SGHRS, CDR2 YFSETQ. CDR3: CASSSQLQETQYF. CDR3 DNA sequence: TGCGCCAGCAGCTCCCAGCTGCAAGAGACCCAGTACTTC.

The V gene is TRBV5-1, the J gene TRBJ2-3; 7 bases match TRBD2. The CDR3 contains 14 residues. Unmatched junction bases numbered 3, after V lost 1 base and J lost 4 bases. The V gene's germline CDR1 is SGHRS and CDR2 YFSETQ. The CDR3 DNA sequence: TGCGCCAGCAGCTTGACAGCGGGGTCAGATACGCAGTATTTT. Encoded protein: CASSLTAGSDTQYF.

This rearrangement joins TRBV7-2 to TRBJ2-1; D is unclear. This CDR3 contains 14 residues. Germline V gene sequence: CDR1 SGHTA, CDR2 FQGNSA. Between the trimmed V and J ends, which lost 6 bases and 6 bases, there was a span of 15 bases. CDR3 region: CASRSYVSGNEQFF. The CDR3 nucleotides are TGTGCCAGCAGGAGCTACGTATCGGGCAATGAGCAGTTCTTC.

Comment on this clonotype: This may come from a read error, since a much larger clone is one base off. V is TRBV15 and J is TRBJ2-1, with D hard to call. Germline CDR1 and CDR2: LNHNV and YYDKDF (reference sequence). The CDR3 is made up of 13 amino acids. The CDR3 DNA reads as TGTGTCACCAGCAGAGAATCCTATAGTGAGCAGTTCTTC. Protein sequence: CVTSRESYSEQFF.

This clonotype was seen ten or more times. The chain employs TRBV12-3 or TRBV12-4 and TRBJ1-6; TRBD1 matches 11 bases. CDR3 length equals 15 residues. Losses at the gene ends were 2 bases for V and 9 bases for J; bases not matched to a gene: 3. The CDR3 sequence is CASSLQGQGGSPLHF. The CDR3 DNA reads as TGTGCCAGCAGTTTACAGGGACAGGGGGGTTCACCCCTCCACTTT.

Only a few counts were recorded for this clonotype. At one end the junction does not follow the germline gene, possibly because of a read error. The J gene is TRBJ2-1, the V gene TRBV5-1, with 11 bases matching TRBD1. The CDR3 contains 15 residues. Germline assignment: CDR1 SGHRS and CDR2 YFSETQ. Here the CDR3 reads CACSPLGQGAEEQFF. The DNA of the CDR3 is TGCGCCTGCAGCCCCCTCGGACAGGGGGCGGAAGAGCAGTTCTTC. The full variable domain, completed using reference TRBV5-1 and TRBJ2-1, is KAGVTQTPRYLIKTRGQQVTLSCSPISGHRSVSWYQQTPGQGLQFLFEYFSETQRNKGNFPGRFSGRQFSNSRSEMNVSTLELGDSALYLCACSPLGQGAEEQFFGPGTRLTVL.

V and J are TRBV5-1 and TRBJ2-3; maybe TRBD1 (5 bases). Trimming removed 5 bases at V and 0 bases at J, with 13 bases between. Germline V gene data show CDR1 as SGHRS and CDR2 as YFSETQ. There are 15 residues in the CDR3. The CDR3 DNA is TGCGCCAGCAGGATTGACAGCTCTAGCACAGATACGCAGTATTTT. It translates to CASRIDSSSTDTQYF.